Below are 21 T cell receptor beta chains sequenced from a single sample in a study of blood T cell repertoires in COVID-19. Assay: immunoSEQ multiplex PCR; the TCRdb copy retains only in-frame clones and omits some. The table lists 150,000 to 200,000 clones, roughly four fifths of them singletons. Sequenced input: peripheral blood. These receptors were collected from a woman aged 80 or over with acute or convalescent COVID-19.

CDR3: CATSGQSGRASEQYF. CDR3 nucleotide sequence: TGTGCCACCAGCGGTCAAAGCGGGAGGGCCTCTGAGCAGTACTTC. This sequence joins TRBV15 and TRBJ2-7, with 10 bases matching TRBD2. V trimming: 5 bases; J trimming: 7 bases; junction bases outside the gene matches: 11. The CDR3 consists of 15 residues. CDR1 LNHNV and CDR2 YYDKDF come from the germline V gene (reference sequence).

This clone was observed a single time. The gene calls are TRBV6-6 and TRBJ1-2, with 8 bases identical to TRBD1. The germline V gene encodes CDR1 MNHNY and CDR2 SVGAGI (reference sequence). V gave up 5 bases and J gave up 5 bases; unmatched junction bases: 16. The CDR3 totals 17 residues. The CDR3 region has the DNA TGTGCCAGCAGTCCCTTCCAGGCAGGGGGCGCACAATATGGCTACACCTTC. Protein product: CASSPFQAGGAQYGYTF.

This chain links TRBV10-3 with TRBJ1-2; tentatively, D is TRBD1 (6 bases). Trimming removed 7 bases from V and 6 bases from J, with 18 bases in between. This CDR3 contains 14 residues. Per the germline V gene, CDR1 is ENHRY and CDR2 is SYGVKD. CDR3 DNA sequence: TGTGCCATCATGGGGGCCGGAACAGGGAATGGCTACACCTTC. This gives the protein CAIMGAGTGNGYTF.

The chain has TRBV2 and TRBJ2-7, with a possible D match to TRBD1 (5 bases). The ends were cut back, 6 bases at V and 2 bases at J, with 17 bases in the middle. The germline gives CDR1 SNHLY, CDR2 FYNNEI. The CDR3 is made up of 15 amino acids. CDR3 nucleotides: TGTGCCAGCAGAAACAGGAATTCATTTGCCTACGAGCAGTACTTC. Its translation: CASRNRNSFAYEQYF.

This clone has just a few counts. The chain recombines TRBV6-4 with TRBJ1-2; 9 nucleotides line up with TRBD1. V dropped 6 bases and J dropped 3; count of bases not matched to a gene: 5. CDR3 length equals 14 residues. CDR1 and CDR2 (germline): MRHNA, SNTAGT. The CDR3 loop reads CASSPGQGYYGYTF. In DNA, the CDR3 is TGTGCCAGCAGCCCGGGACAGGGCTACTATGGCTACACCTTC.

V and J are TRBV9 and TRBJ1-1; no reliable D call. The CDR3 extends over 13 amino acids. Trimming removed 3 bases from V and 0 bases from J, with 6 bases in between. In germline, CDR1 is SGDLS, CDR2 YYNGEE. CDR3 sequence reads: CASSEDLNTEAFF. For the CDR3, the DNA is TGTGCCAGCAGCGAGGACTTGAACACTGAAGCTTTCTTT.

The chain joins TRBV4-3 to TRBJ1-2; D gene unclear. This CDR3 is 16 amino acids long. Between the trimmed V and J ends, which lost 0 bases and 3 bases, there was a span of 14 bases. CDR1 LGHNA and CDR2 YSLEER come from the germline V gene. Here the CDR3 reads CASSQDREVRDYGYTF. CDR3 bases: TGCGCCAGCAGCCAAGATCGGGAGGTTCGAGACTATGGCTACACCTTC.

The rearrangement links TRBV30 to TRBJ2-4; D possibly corresponds to TRBD2 (6 bases). Germline V gives CDR1 GTSNPN, CDR2 SVGIG (reference sequence). This CDR3 region has 15 residues. V shed 2 bases and J shed 4 bases, with 15 bases lying between them. The CDR3 region has the DNA TGTGCCTGGAGTTCTTCAGGGACTCTTAAAAACATTCAGTACTTC. Its translation is CAWSSSGTLKNIQYF.

This chain connects TRBV19 to TRBJ1-1; D gene ambiguous. The CDR3 has 16 residues. Trimming took 3 bases from V and 0 from J, leaving 14 bases between them. Germline CDR1 and CDR2: LNHDA and SQIVND (reference sequence). The chain's CDR3 is CASSMGRTVMNTEAFF. The CDR3 coding sequence is TGTGCCAGTAGTATGGGTCGAACAGTCATGAACACTGAAGCTTTCTTT.

This clone has more than one count but fewer than ten. Other DNA sequences in this sample translate to the same CDR3. The rearrangement uses TRBV7-2 and TRBJ1-1; no reliable D call. This CDR3 has 14 amino acids. The V and J ends lost 6 bases and 3 bases respectively, with 14 bases between them. Per the germline V gene, CDR1 is SGHTA and CDR2 is FQGNSA. The CDR3 nucleotides are TGTGCCAGCAGTGCCGGGTTTTGGGACACTGAAGCTTTCTTT. This sequence encodes CASSAGFWDTEAFF.

This rearrangement joins TRBV7-9 to TRBJ1-2; D possibly corresponds to TRBD1 (5 bases). Trimming stripped 5 bases from V and 8 bases from J, with 15 bases between. Germline CDR1 is SEHNR and CDR2 is FQNEAQ (reference sequence). The CDR3 sequence is 13 residues long. This chain's CDR3 is CASSPTPRQGYTF. The CDR3 nucleotides read TGTGCCAGCAGCCCGACCCCTCGACAGGGCTACACCTTC. Drawing the rest from reference TRBV7-9 and TRBJ1-2, the complete variable domain is DTGVSQNPRHKITKRGQNVTFRCDPISEHNRLYWYRQTLGQGPEFLTYFQNEAQLEKSRLLSDRFSAERPKGSFSTLEIQRTEQGDSAMYLCASSPTPRQGYTFGSGTRLTVV.

This clone was counted a few times. V usage is TRBV11-3 and J usage is TRBJ2-1, with a possible D match to TRBD2 (5 bases). The CDR3 is made up of 13 amino acids. Germline loops: CDR1 SGHNT, CDR2 YENEEA. V was clipped by 0 bases and J by 9 bases, with 9 bases between them. CDR3 in amino acids: CASSLDLGGEQFF. Written as DNA, the CDR3 is TGTGCCAGCAGCTTAGATCTAGGAGGTGAGCAGTTCTTC.

The J gene is TRBJ1-2, the V gene TRBV12-3 or TRBV12-4, with D hard to call. V lost 1 base and J lost 8, with 11 bases in between. This CDR3 comprises 13 residues. CDR3 sequence: CASSLERGGGYTF. The CDR3 DNA is TGTGCCAGCAGTTTAGAGAGAGGAGGGGGCTACACCTTC.

This chain uses TRBV5-1 with TRBJ1-6; 9 bases agree with TRBD1. The CDR3 is made up of 18 amino acids. J gave up 10 bases and V 1 base, and 15 bases lay outside the gene matches. CDR1 SGHRS and CDR2 YFSETQ come from the germline V gene. The CDR3 region is CASSLRPQGQGRYSPLHF. In DNA form, the CDR3 reads TGCGCCAGCAGCTTGAGGCCCCAAGGACAGGGGCGGTACTCACCCCTCCACTTT.

V gene TRBV7-2 combines with J gene TRBJ1-6; TRBD1 agrees at 7 bases. Trimming cost V 5 bases and J 7 bases; bases outside gene matches: 11. Germline-derived CDR1 and CDR2 are SGHTA and FQGNSA. This CDR3 region has 16 residues. The CDR3, as DNA: TGTGCCAGCAGCCAAACGACAGGGTGGTCAAATTCACCCCTCCACTTT. This encodes CASSQTTGWSNSPLHF.

V gene TRBV5-1 combines with J gene TRBJ2-6; 12 bases line up with TRBD2. The CDR3 length is 19 residues. The V segment lost 0 bases and the J segment 1 base; nucleotides outside the gene matches: 5. Germline CDR1 and CDR2: SGHRS and YFSETQ. The CDR3 protein is CASSLGLAGVRSGANVLTF. The CDR3 bases are TGCGCCAGCAGCTTGGGACTAGCGGGAGTTAGGTCTGGGGCCAACGTCCTGACTTTC.

The chain recombines TRBV7-3 with TRBJ2-2, with 7 bases identical to TRBD2. V lost 2 bases, J lost 3 bases, and 6 bases stayed unmatched. CDR1 and CDR2 (germline): SGHTA, FQGTGA. The CDR3 loop spans 16 amino acids. CDR3 nucleotide sequence: TGTGCCAGCAGCTTACGGGGCGGGGGATACACCGGGGAGCTGTTTTTT. It codes for CASSLRGGGYTGELFF. Supplemented by reference TRBV7-3 and TRBJ2-2, the full variable domain reads GAGVSQTPSNKVTEKGKYVELRCDPISGHTALYWYRQSLGQGPEFLIYFQGTGAADDSGLPNDRFFAVRPEGSVSTLKIQRTERGDSAVYLCASSLRGGGYTGELFFGEGSRLTVL.

The chain combines TRBV5-1 with TRBJ1-5; D perhaps matches TRBD1 (5 bases). Deletions cut 5 bases from V and 4 bases from J, with 10 bases between. Germline assignment: CDR1 SGHRS and CDR2 YFSETQ. The CDR3 length is 13 residues. The CDR3 bases are TGCGCCAGCAGGCAGGGATGGAATCAGCCCCAGCATTTT. This gives the protein CASRQGWNQPQHF.

This sequence joins TRBV18 and TRBJ2-4, with no clear D. V was pared by 3 bases and J by 2 bases, with 11 bases between. The CDR3 has 15 amino acids. Germline-derived CDR1 and CDR2 are KGHSH and LQKENI. CDR3 residues: CASSPGRPSKNIQYF. The CDR3 coding sequence is TGTGCCAGCTCACCGGGCCGCCCCTCCAAAAACATTCAGTACTTC.

This clone is a singleton in its sample. The rearrangement links TRBV5-4 to TRBJ1-1; TRBD1 matches at 7 bases. The CDR3 runs 16 residues. Germline lookup yields CDR1 SGHNT and CDR2 YYREEE (reference sequence). Losses at the gene ends were 4 bases for V and 4 bases for J; bases not matched to a gene: 13. As DNA, the CDR3 is TGTGCCAGCAGCGCCCTTCAGGGGGTAGGGGGCACTGAAGCTTTCTTT. Its protein is CASSALQGVGGTEAFF.

This chain connects TRBV29-1 to TRBJ2-1, with 7 positions matching TRBD2. The germline V gene encodes CDR1 SQVTM and CDR2 ANQGSEA. This CDR3 is 14 amino acids long. The V gene end was trimmed by 3 bases and the J gene end by 5 bases; junction bases not matched to a gene: 7. This CDR3 is CSVEGSGFDNEQFF. The CDR3 bases are TGCAGCGTTGAGGGTAGCGGGTTTGACAATGAGCAGTTCTTC.